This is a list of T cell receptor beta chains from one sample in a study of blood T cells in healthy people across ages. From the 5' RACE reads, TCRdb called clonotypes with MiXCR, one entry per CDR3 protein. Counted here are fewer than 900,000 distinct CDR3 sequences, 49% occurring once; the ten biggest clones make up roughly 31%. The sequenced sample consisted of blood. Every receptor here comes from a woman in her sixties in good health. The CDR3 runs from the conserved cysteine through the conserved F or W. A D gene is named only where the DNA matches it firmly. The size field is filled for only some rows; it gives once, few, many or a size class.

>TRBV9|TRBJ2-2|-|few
CASSPRGRGGTGELFF
TGTGCCAGCAGCCCCCGGGGAAGAGGGGGCACCGGGGAGCTGTTTTTT
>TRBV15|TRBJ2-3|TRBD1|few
CATSRPGQGVDTQYF
TGTGCCACCAGCAGGCCGGGACAGGGGGTAGATACGCAGTATTTT
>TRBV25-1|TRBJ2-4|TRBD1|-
CASSVNTGGNYKNIQYF
TGTGCCAGCAGTGTAAATACAGGGGGGAACTACAAAAACATTCAGTACTTC
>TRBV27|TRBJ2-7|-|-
CASSLSSGLLYEQYF
TGTGCCAGCAGTTTATCATCGGGACTCCTCTACGAGCAGTACTTC
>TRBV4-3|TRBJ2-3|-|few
CASSPRLGDTQYF
TGCGCCAGCAGCCCTAGACTTGGAGATACGCAGTATTTT
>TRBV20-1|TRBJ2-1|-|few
CSAHRDSRYNEQFF
TGCAGTGCTCACCGGGACTCCCGTTACAATGAGCAGTTCTTC
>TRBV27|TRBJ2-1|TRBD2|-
CASSSTFARGRDLKNEQFF
TGTGCCAGCAGTTCGACATTTGCAAGAGGGAGGGATCTCAAAAATGAGCAGTTCTTC
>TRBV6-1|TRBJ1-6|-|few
CASSEGPSNSPLHF
TGTGCCAGCAGTGAAGGGCCCTCGAATTCACCCCTCCACTTT
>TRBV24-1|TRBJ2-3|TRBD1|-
CATIYLSTTGQGGGDTQYF
TGTGCCACCATTTATCTCTCCACGACAGGACAGGGCGGAGGAGATACGCAGTATTTT
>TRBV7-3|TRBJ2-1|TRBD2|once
CASSSRLAGGFNEQFF
TGTGCCAGCAGCTCAAGACTAGCGGGAGGTTTCAATGAGCAGTTCTTC
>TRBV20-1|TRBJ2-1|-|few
CSGRLGFGQFF
TGCAGTGGCAGACTAGGATTCGGGCAGTTCTTC
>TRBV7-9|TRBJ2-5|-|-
CASSLGGTPRRQEIQYF
TGTGCCAGCAGCTTAGGCGGTACCCCGAGGCGGCAAGAGATCCAGTACTTC
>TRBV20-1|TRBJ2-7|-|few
CSAHSGATYEQYF
TGCAGTGCGCATTCAGGGGCTACCTACGAGCAGTACTTC
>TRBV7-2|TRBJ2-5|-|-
CASSAGQRNNERYF
TGTGCCAGCAGCGCCGGACAGAGAAACAATGAGCGGTACTTC
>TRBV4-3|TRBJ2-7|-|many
CASSPRYMGSGLPYEQYF
TGCGCCAGCAGCCCCCGCTACATGGGTAGCGGTCTCCCCTACGAGCAGTACTTC
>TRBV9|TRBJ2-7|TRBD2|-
CASSVSGKLNEQYF
TGTGCCAGCAGCGTAAGCGGGAAACTCAATGAGCAGTACTTC
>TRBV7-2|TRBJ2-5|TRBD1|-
CASRPDRVRETQYF
TGTGCCAGCAGACCCGACAGGGTACGAGAGACCCAGTACTTC
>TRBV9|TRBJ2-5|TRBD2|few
CASSPSGTSGETQYF
TGTGCCAGCAGCCCCTCCGGGACTAGCGGAGAGACCCAGTACTTC
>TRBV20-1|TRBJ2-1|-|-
CSARDPRQGRREFF
TGCAGTGCTAGAGATCCGAGGCAGGGCAGACGAGAGTTCTTC
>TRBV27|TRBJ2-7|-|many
CASSLLGMGYEQYF
TGTGCCAGCAGTTTATTGGGGATGGGCTACGAGCAGTACTTC
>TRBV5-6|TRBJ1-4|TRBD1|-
CASSLTGAGTNEKLFF
TGTGCCAGCAGCCTTACAGGGGCGGGGACTAATGAAAAACTGTTTTTT
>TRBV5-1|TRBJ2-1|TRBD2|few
CASSSAGGPTGEQFF
TGCGCCAGCAGCTCAGCGGGAGGGCCAACGGGTGAGCAGTTCTTC
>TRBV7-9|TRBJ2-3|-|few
CASSLVGGADTQYF
TGTGCCAGCAGCTTAGTGGGGGGCGCAGATACGCAGTATTTT
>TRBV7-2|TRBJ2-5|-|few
CASSLAVPGVETQYF
TGTGCCAGCAGCTTAGCTGTGCCAGGGGTGGAGACCCAGTACTTC
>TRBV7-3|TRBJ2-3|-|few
CASSFYQADTQYF
TGTGCCAGCAGCTTTTATCAGGCAGATACGCAGTATTTT
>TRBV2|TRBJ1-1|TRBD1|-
CASSYGTGTGETEAFF
TGTGCCAGCAGCTACGGGACTGGGACAGGGGAGACCGAAGCTTTCTTT
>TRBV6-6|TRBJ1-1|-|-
CASSYSTGGTEAFF
TGTGCCAGCAGTTACTCGACCGGTGGCACTGAAGCTTTCTTT
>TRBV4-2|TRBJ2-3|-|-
CASSQMAGGGRTGTQYF
TGTGCCAGCAGCCAAATGGCGGGCGGGGGGAGGACAGGTACGCAGTATTTT
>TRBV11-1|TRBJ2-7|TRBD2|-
CASSLGLAGETSSYEQYF
TGTGCCAGCAGCTTAGGACTAGCGGGAGAAACGAGCTCCTACGAGCAGTACTTC
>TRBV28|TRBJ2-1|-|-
CASRGPSYNEQFF
TGTGCCAGCAGGGGTCCCTCCTACAATGAGCAGTTCTTC
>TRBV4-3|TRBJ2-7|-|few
CASSQALTGSFEQYF
TGCGCCAGCAGCCAAGCACTAACAGGGTCCTTCGAGCAGTACTTC
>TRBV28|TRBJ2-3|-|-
CASGGRKRGLARQTSTDTQYF
TGTGCCAGCGGGGGCAGAAAGAGAGGGCTAGCGAGACAAACTAGCACAGATACGCAGTATTTT